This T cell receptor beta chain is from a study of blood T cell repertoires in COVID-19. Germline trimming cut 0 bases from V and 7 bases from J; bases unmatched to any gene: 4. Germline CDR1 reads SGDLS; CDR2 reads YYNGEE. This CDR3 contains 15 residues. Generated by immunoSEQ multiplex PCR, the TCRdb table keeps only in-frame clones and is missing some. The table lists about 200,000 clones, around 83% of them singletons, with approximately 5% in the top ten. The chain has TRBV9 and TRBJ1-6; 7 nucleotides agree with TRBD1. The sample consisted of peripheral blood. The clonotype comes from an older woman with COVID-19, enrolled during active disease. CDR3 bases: TGTGCCAGCAGCGTAGGGGACAGCCAAAATTCACCCCTCCACTTT. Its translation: CASSVGDSQNSPLHF.